This TCR beta chain was sequenced for a study of cytomegalovirus exposure and HLA in healthy donors. At the level of the study: One earlier analysis, a look at roughly 180 million T cells, found more than 100 million unique TCR beta sequences. Study-wide results and limits: As confirmed in vitro, three CMV-associated chains were specific for CMV antigens. With further analysis later on, most CMV-associated TCR beta chains appeared HLA-restricted.

The PCR used 60 Vbeta and 13 Jbeta primers. Some clones are missing from TCRdb's copy, which holds only in-frame ones; the method was immunoSEQ multiplex PCR. The table lists approximately 45,000 clones. A note on this clone: Its antigen is currently unknown.

Germline CDR1 SQVTM, CDR2 ANQGSEA. The CDR3 extends over 15 amino acids. Unmatched junction bases numbered 10, after V lost 0 bases and J lost 6 bases. Sequencing was carried out using PBMCs. The rearrangement joins TRBV29-1 to TRBJ2-7; 8 positions match TRBD1. The sequence came from a middle-aged woman in good health and CMV-seronegative. The CDR3 sequence: CSVEDGQGADGEQYF. CDR3 nucleotide sequence: TGCAGCGTTGAAGATGGCCAGGGGGCCGATGGCGAGCAGTACTTC.